Shown below are 7 T cell receptor beta chains from a single sample sequenced in a study of long-term antiretroviral therapy in people with HIV. Run at survey level, the immunoSEQ assay was version v3.0. The method was immunoSEQ multiplex PCR; TCRdb's version includes in-frame clones alone and lacks a portion of them. Of about 28,000 clones listed, about 95% are singletons. The sequencing here drew on unsorted PBMCs, taken 5.3 years after starting antiretroviral therapy. Receptors were obtained from a middle-aged man with HIV.

The rearrangement joins TRBV7-2 to TRBJ2-1; 11 nucleotides line up with TRBD2. The germline CDR1 and CDR2 sequences are SGHTA and FQGNSA. CDR3 length equals 17 residues. V lost 1 base and J lost 7; bases outside the gene matches: 9. CDR3 sequence reads: CASSLGGVAGGRNEQFF. The CDR3 bases are TGTGCCAGCAGCTTAGGTGGGGTAGCGGGGGGGCGGAATGAGCAGTTCTTC.

This clone was detected once. The rearrangement joins TRBV5-6 to TRBJ2-5; 10 positions agree with TRBD1. The CDR3 consists of 17 residues. CDR1 is SGHDT, CDR2 YYEEEE, per germline. J was trimmed by 3 bases and V by 0 bases; bases with no gene match: 8. In DNA, the CDR3 is TGTGCCAGCAGCTTGGTCGGACGGACAGGGGGAGAAGAGACCCAGTACTTC. It yields the protein CASSLVGRTGGEETQYF.

The gene calls are TRBV19 and TRBJ1-2; possibly TRBD1 for D (6 bases). This CDR3 is 13 amino acids long. Trimming left V 5 bases short and J 4 bases short, with 11 bases between. Germline CDR1 reads LNHDA; CDR2 reads SQIVND (reference sequence). The CDR3 coding sequence is TGTGCCAGTAGTCGGGACACGGGCTATGGCTACACCTTC. It encodes CASSRDTGYGYTF.

V gene TRBV6-5 combines with J gene TRBJ2-7; 9 nucleotides line up with TRBD2. The V and J ends lost 5 bases and 5 bases, in that order; junction bases with no gene match: 7. There are 14 residues in the CDR3. Germline V gives CDR1 MNHEY, CDR2 SVGAGI. For the CDR3, the DNA is TGTGCCAGCAGTGCGGAATGGACTAGCGACGAGCAGTACTTC. It encodes CASSAEWTSDEQYF.

The chain links TRBV5-1 to TRBJ1-1; D call uncertain. Trimming stripped 0 bases from V and 5 bases from J, with 14 bases between. This CDR3 comprises 15 residues. CDR1 SGHRS and CDR2 YFSETQ come from the germline V gene. The CDR3 is CASSLEPLGGTEAFF. CDR3 DNA: TGCGCCAGCAGCTTGGAACCCCTTGGAGGGACTGAAGCTTTCTTT.

The chain carries TRBV4-1 and TRBJ2-3; 7 nucleotides align to TRBD1. There are 15 residues in the CDR3. Germline V gene lookup returns CDR1 MGHRA and CDR2 YSYEKL. Trimming took 1 base from V and 3 from J; bases not matched to a gene: 4. For the CDR3, the DNA is TGCGCCAGCAGCCAAGTGACAGGGTCAACAGATACGCAGTATTTT. This gives the protein CASSQVTGSTDTQYF.

The CDR3 spells CASSPILAGGPDTQYF. The CDR3 bases are TGCGCCAGCAGCCCCATTCTAGCGGGGGGGCCCGATACGCAGTATTTT. This sequence joins TRBV5-1 and TRBJ2-3; TRBD2 matches at 12 bases. Looked up from germline, CDR1 is SGHRS and CDR2 is YFSETQ. The CDR3 length is 16 residues. The junction had 9 bases not matched to a gene; V was cut back by 4 bases and J by 6 bases.